The 28 T cell receptor beta chains below were found in one sample sequenced in a study of STAT5B mutations in CD4+ large granular lymphocyte leukemia. The method was immunoSEQ multiplex PCR; TCRdb's version includes in-frame clones alone and lacks a portion of them. The repertoire holds roughly 34,000 clones, with approximately 82% as singletons. Sample: CD4+ T cells from blood buffy coats. Receptors originate from a human donor in good health.

The chain uses TRBV29-1 and TRBJ2-1; D ambiguous. The CDR3 sequence is 12 residues long. Germline V gene lookup returns CDR1 SQVTM and CDR2 ANQGSEA. The DNA for the CDR3 is TGCAGGGCTGAGAGGTCGGACAATGAGCAGTTCTTC. Translation gives CRAERSDNEQFF.

This clone was recorded a few times. This chain connects TRBV5-1 to TRBJ1-2; no clear D gene. Trimming took 0 bases from V and 8 from J, leaving 20 bases between them. The CDR3 has 16 amino acids. The germline gives CDR1 SGHRS, CDR2 YFSETQ. The DNA of the CDR3 is TGCGCCAGCAGCTTGGCGGAGGGAGGGAAACAATGGGGCTACACCTTC. Protein: CASSLAEGGKQWGYTF.

The chain's CDR3 is CASSPLTGSGHNEQFF. The CDR3 region has the DNA TGTGCCAGCAGCCCCCTGACAGGCTCAGGCCACAATGAGCAGTTCTTC. V usage is TRBV7-3 and J usage is TRBJ2-1, with D possibly TRBD1 on 6 matching bases. The CDR3 runs to 16 residues. The germline gives CDR1 SGHTA, CDR2 FQGTGA. Between the trimmed V and J ends, which lost 5 bases and 5 bases, there was a span of 19 bases.

This clone has more than one count but fewer than ten. This chain links TRBV11-2 with TRBJ1-6, with D hard to call. The CDR3 consists of 15 residues. Germline-derived CDR1 and CDR2 are SGHAT and FQNNGV. V lost 5 bases and J 7 bases, leaving 15 bases between the germline ends. The DNA of the CDR3 is TGTGCCAGCAGCCGGAGGACGGCGGGGAATTCACCCCTCCACTTT. This sequence encodes CASSRRTAGNSPLHF.

A few counts support this clone. The J gene is TRBJ1-1, the V gene TRBV2; 9 bases are shared with TRBD1. The CDR3 extends over 15 amino acids. Trimming removed 4 bases from V and 4 bases from J; junction bases left unmatched: 7. Looked up from germline, CDR1 is SNHLY and CDR2 is FYNNEI. CDR3 loop: CASSGTGGASTEAFF. In DNA form, the CDR3 reads TGTGCCAGCAGTGGCACAGGGGGCGCGTCCACTGAAGCTTTCTTT.

The J gene is TRBJ2-4, the V gene TRBV2, with 12 bases fitting TRBD2. The germline CDR1 and CDR2 sequences are SNHLY and FYNNEI. V shed 7 bases and J 1 base; nucleotides not matched to a gene: 8. The CDR3 sequence is 17 residues long. The CDR3 reads CASTPSGGAGAKNIQYF. DNA for the CDR3: TGTGCCAGCACCCCTAGCGGGGGGGCTGGGGCCAAAAACATTCAGTACTTC. The full variable domain, with the rest looked up from reference TRBV2 and TRBJ2-4, is EPEVTQTPSHQVTQMGQEVILRCVPISNHLYFYWYRQILGQKVEFLVSFYNNEISEKSEIFDDQFSVERPDGSNFTLKIRSTKLEDSAMYFCASTPSGGAGAKNIQYFGAGTRLSVL.

This clone was detected a few times. The sample has other DNA sequences that encode this CDR3 too. The chain combines TRBV19 with TRBJ2-1; 11 positions agree with TRBD2. J lost 4 bases, V lost 5 bases, and 4 bases had no gene match. Germline CDR1 is LNHDA and CDR2 is SQIVND (reference sequence). There are 15 residues in the CDR3. CDR3 in amino acids: CASSVTSGEYNEQFF. The CDR3 DNA sequence: TGTGCCAGTAGTGTGACTAGCGGGGAATACAATGAGCAGTTCTTC.

V is TRBV9 and J is TRBJ2-2; D remains ambiguous. The CDR3 spans 13 residues. Germline lookup yields CDR1 SGDLS and CDR2 YYNGEE. Deletions cut 0 bases from V and 9 bases from J, with 9 bases between. CDR3 DNA sequence: TGTGCCAGCAGCGTAGAGGGCTGGAGGGAGCTGTTTTTT. It encodes CASSVEGWRELFF.

This chain connects TRBV6-1 to TRBJ2-7; TRBD2 matches at 11 bases. With 6 bases clipped from V and 2 bases from J, the junction kept 6 bases outside the gene matches. The CDR3 is made up of 15 amino acids. Germline V gene sequence: CDR1 MNHNS, CDR2 SASEGT. This CDR3 is CASSKTSGETYEQYF. DNA of the CDR3: TGTGCCAGCAGCAAGACTAGCGGGGAAACCTACGAGCAGTACTTC.

This chain connects TRBV9 to TRBJ2-2; D may be TRBD1 or TRBD2 (5 bases each). CDR1 is SGDLS, CDR2 YYNGEE, per germline. The CDR3 is made up of 17 amino acids. V was pared by 0 bases and J by 4 bases, with 16 bases between. CDR3 nucleotides: TGTGCCAGCAGCGTAGGGGGGTGGGCAGGGACCACCGGGGAGCTGTTTTTT. Protein: CASSVGGWAGTTGELFF.

The genes are TRBV29-1 and TRBJ2-5, with 7 nucleotides matching TRBD1. Germline V gene lookup returns CDR1 SQVTM and CDR2 ANQGSEA. The CDR3 is made up of 12 amino acids. The junction had 3 bases not matched to a gene; V was cut back by 6 bases and J by 2 bases. The CDR3 sequence: CSVGQVQETQYF. CDR3 in DNA: TGCAGCGTAGGACAGGTGCAAGAGACCCAGTACTTC.

The chain joins TRBV2 to TRBJ1-4, with D perhaps TRBD1 (6 bases). CDR3 length: 14 amino acids. Germline V gives CDR1 SNHLY, CDR2 FYNNEI. Between the trimmed V and J ends, which lost 2 bases and 7 bases, there was a span of 11 bases. In DNA, the CDR3 is TGTGCCAGCAGTGAACTCCGACAGGCTGAAAAACTGTTTTTT. Its protein product is CASSELRQAEKLFF.

CDR3: CASSLGSNSGGEKLFF. CDR3 bases: TGTGCCAGCAGCTTAGGGTCTAATTCCGGGGGTGAAAAACTGTTTTTT. The chain is built from TRBV5-6 and TRBJ1-4; maybe TRBD1 (5 bases). The CDR3 runs 16 residues. The germline V gene encodes CDR1 SGHDT and CDR2 YYEEEE. V lost 2 bases and J 7 bases, leaving 18 bases between the germline ends.

This clone was recorded once. This chain links TRBV7-2 with TRBJ2-3; TRBD2 is a possible D gene (5 bases). Germline-derived CDR1 and CDR2 are SGHTA and FQGNSA. This CDR3 spans 15 amino acids. Trimming pared 3 bases from V and 0 bases from J, leaving 10 bases between. CDR3 sequence (DNA): TGTGCCAGCAGCTTCCCCCGGACTAGCACAGATACGCAGTATTTT. Its protein product is CASSFPRTSTDTQYF.

V is TRBV5-1 and J is TRBJ2-7; unclear D gene. V shed 5 bases and J shed 3 bases, with 12 bases lying between them. Germline-derived CDR1 and CDR2 are SGHRS and YFSETQ. This CDR3 comprises 13 residues. CDR3 loop: CASREAGSYEQYF. In DNA form, the CDR3 reads TGCGCCAGCAGAGAGGCAGGCAGCTACGAGCAGTACTTC.

J is TRBJ2-7 and V is TRBV15, with a weak D call TRBD2 (7 bases). Trimming took off 0 bases at V and 5 bases at J, with 20 bases between the two ends. The V gene's germline CDR1 is LNHNV and CDR2 YYDKDF (reference sequence). The CDR3 consists of 17 residues. CDR3 sequence (DNA): TGTGCCACCAGCAGAGATTCAAGGGAGGGGGGGATCGACGAGCAGTACTTC. Protein sequence: CATSRDSREGGIDEQYF.

The sample holds a few counts of this clone. The chain carries TRBV9 and TRBJ1-1; perhaps TRBD1 as D (6 bases). This CDR3 comprises 14 residues. V shed 3 bases and J shed 2 bases, with 11 bases lying between them. Germline V gene sequence: CDR1 SGDLS, CDR2 YYNGEE. In DNA form, the CDR3 reads TGTGCCAGCAGCGAAAGGACAGCTAACACTGAAGCTTTCTTT. Protein product: CASSERTANTEAFF.

This clone has only one observation. V is TRBV11-2 and J is TRBJ2-5; TRBD1 or TRBD2 may be the D gene (5 bases each). The CDR3 totals 13 residues. The germline gives CDR1 SGHAT, CDR2 FQNNGV. V gave up 3 bases and J gave up 5 bases, with 10 bases separating them. This chain's CDR3 is CASSFGTYETQYF. The CDR3 DNA reads TGTGCCAGCAGCTTTGGGACGTATGAGACCCAGTACTTC.

In its sample, this clone was seen once. The chain combines TRBV7-8 with TRBJ2-1, with a weak D call TRBD1 (6 bases). The germline V and J ends were trimmed by 6 bases and 8 bases, with 20 bases remaining between them. The CDR3 consists of 15 residues. Looked up from germline, CDR1 is SGHVS and CDR2 is FQNEAQ. The CDR3, as DNA: TGTGCCAGCAGTCGTGCAGGGGCGAACGGAGATGAGCAGTTCTTC. Translation gives CASSRAGANGDEQFF.

This clone was recorded once. The V call is TRBV21-1, the J call TRBJ2-1; TRBD2 is the table's D call, not checked against the DNA. TRBV21-1 has pseudogene status. CDR3 length: 15 amino acids. The DNA of the CDR3 is TGTGCCAGCAGCAAAGGGGGAGGGAACTACAATGAGCAGTTCTTC. It encodes CASSKGGGNYNEQFF.

The gene calls are TRBV6-6 and TRBJ2-7; tentative D call: TRBD1 (6 bases). Deletions cut 0 bases from V and 3 bases from J, with 12 bases between. This CDR3 is built from 15 residues. Germline CDR1 is MNHNY and CDR2 is SVGAGI (reference sequence). The CDR3 sequence is CASSYSSTGDYEQYF. The CDR3 DNA sequence: TGTGCCAGCAGTTACTCATCGACAGGAGACTACGAGCAGTACTTC.

The gene calls are TRBV7-2 and TRBJ2-6; D is ambiguous. This CDR3 contains 17 residues. Germline V gene lookup returns CDR1 SGHTA and CDR2 FQGNSA. V was trimmed by 4 bases and J by 5 bases, leaving 18 bases between them. The CDR3 DNA follows: TGTGCCAGCAGCTCTTCTCCCACTAACGACAGGGCCAACGTCCTGACTTTC. The encoded protein is CASSSSPTNDRANVLTF. The entire variable domain, with the rest obtained from reference TRBV7-2 and TRBJ2-6, is as follows: GAGVSQSPSNKVTEKGKDVELRCDPISGHTALYWYRQSLGQGLEFLIYFQGNSAPDKSGLPSDRFSAERTGGSVSTLTIQRTQQEDSAVYLCASSSSPTNDRANVLTFGAGSRLTVL.

This clone was found once. The chain couples TRBV7-2 to TRBJ2-1; D might be TRBD1 or TRBD2, each matching 6 bases. Germline V gives CDR1 SGHTA, CDR2 FQGNSA. V lost 4 bases to trimming and J lost 10 bases, with 11 bases between them. The CDR3 has 12 residues. In DNA form, the CDR3 reads TGTGCCAGCAGCTGGGGGGCCCAAGAGCAGTTCTTC. This codes for CASSWGAQEQFF.

The V and J genes are TRBV18 and TRBJ1-2, with D possibly TRBD1 on 6 matching bases. Looked up from germline, CDR1 is KGHSH and CDR2 is LQKENI. Trimming removed 0 bases from V and 7 bases from J, with 12 bases in between. The CDR3 runs 14 residues. The CDR3 loop is CASSPPDRGTGYTF. CDR3 nucleotides: TGTGCCAGCTCACCACCGGACAGAGGGACTGGCTACACCTTC.

The chain uses TRBV7-3 and TRBJ2-3, with D maybe TRBD1 (6 bases). The CDR3 loop spans 15 amino acids. Germline-derived CDR1 and CDR2 are SGHTA and FQGTGA. The ends were cut back, 2 bases at V and 6 bases at J, with 15 bases in the middle. The CDR3 spells CASSLGGLARDTQYF. Written as DNA, the CDR3 is TGTGCCAGCAGCTTAGGGGGCCTAGCCAGGGATACGCAGTATTTT.

The chain carries TRBV28 and TRBJ2-6; a possible D gene is TRBD1 (6 bases). The germline V gene has CDR1 MDHEN and CDR2 SYDVKM. This CDR3 has 16 residues. V was trimmed by 6 bases and J by 0 bases, leaving 12 bases between them. For the CDR3, the DNA is TGTGCCAGCAGAGTAGGGGGTGACTCTGGGGCCAACGTCCTGACTTTC. This gives the protein CASRVGGDSGANVLTF.

The gene calls are TRBV2 and TRBJ1-4; 9 nucleotides agree with TRBD1. This CDR3 is 14 amino acids long. Per the germline V gene, CDR1 is SNHLY and CDR2 is FYNNEI. Trimming removed 6 bases from V and 10 bases from J; junction bases left unmatched: 9. CDR3 nucleotides: TGTGCCAGCAGCCCCGGGACAGGGTGGCCAAAACTGTTTTTT. It codes for CASSPGTGWPKLFF. Full variable domain (rest looked up from reference TRBV2 and TRBJ1-4): EPEVTQTPSHQVTQMGQEVILRCVPISNHLYFYWYRQILGQKVEFLVSFYNNEISEKSEIFDDQFSVERPDGSNFTLKIRSTKLEDSAMYFCASSPGTGWPKLFFGSGTQLSVL.

The chain is built from TRBV18 and TRBJ2-1, with 13 nucleotides matching TRBD2. The CDR3 is 14 amino acids. Germline lookup yields CDR1 KGHSH and CDR2 LQKENI. V dropped 3 bases and J dropped 8; count of bases not matched to a gene: 1. CDR3 sequence reads: CASSPGLAGYEQFF. The DNA for the CDR3 is TGTGCCAGCTCACCGGGACTAGCGGGGTATGAGCAGTTCTTC.